Listed here are 26 T cell receptor beta chains from one sample, sequenced in a study of cytomegalovirus exposure and HLA in healthy donors. In the PCR, 60 Vbeta and 13 Jbeta primers were used. TCRdb's table, derived via immunoSEQ multiplex PCR, lists solely in-frame clones and lacks some. This sample carries some 150,000 clones, under 80% of them seen once, and the ten largest clones take around 3.1%. Sequences were obtained from PBMCs. Receptors originate from a female donor in good health and CMV-seronegative.

The chain uses TRBV19 and TRBJ1-6; a possible D gene is TRBD1 (5 bases). Germline CDR1 reads LNHDA; CDR2 reads SQIVND (reference sequence). Trimming pared 1 base from V and 6 bases from J, leaving 7 bases between. The CDR3 length is 14 residues. The CDR3 region is CASSIGDSNSPLHF. The CDR3 DNA reads as TGTGCCAGTAGTATAGGAGACAGTAATTCACCCCTCCACTTT.

This chain connects TRBV2 to TRBJ2-7; tentatively, D is TRBD2 (6 bases). CDR1 is SNHLY and CDR2 is FYNNEI in the germline V gene. V was trimmed by 4 bases and J by 7 bases, leaving 17 bases between them. CDR3 length equals 14 residues. The CDR3 sequence: CASSALSGSGEQYF. CDR3 sequence (DNA): TGTGCCAGCAGTGCGTTAAGCGGGTCGGGGGAGCAGTACTTC.

The chain links TRBV10-1 to TRBJ2-3, with 7 bases that match TRBD2. Germline lookup yields CDR1 WNHNN and CDR2 SYGVQD (reference sequence). The CDR3 is 14 amino acids. V lost 3 bases to trimming and J lost 5 bases; unmatched junction nucleotides: 5. DNA of the CDR3: TGCGCCAGCAGTGATGCGGGAGTGGTAGATACGCAGTATTTT. Amino acids: CASSDAGVVDTQYF.

The chain has TRBV28 and TRBJ1-2; TRBD1 matches 9 bases. CDR3 size: 14 residues. The V gene end was trimmed by 7 bases and the J gene end by 8 bases; junction bases not matched to a gene: 11. Germline CDR1 MDHEN, CDR2 SYDVKM. The CDR3 region is CASTMGDRVGGYTF. In nucleotides, the CDR3 is TGTGCCAGCACCATGGGGGACAGGGTTGGCGGCTACACCTTC.

In this sample, this clone turned up a few times. The chain has TRBV9 and TRBJ1-1, with 11 positions matching TRBD1. CDR1 is SGDLS and CDR2 is YYNGEE in the germline V gene. V gave up 4 bases and J gave up 1 base; unmatched junction bases: 9. The CDR3 runs 17 residues. Written as DNA, the CDR3 is TGTGCCAGCAGCACCTGGGACAGGGGGATGTCGAACACTGAAGCTTTCTTT. Translating it yields CASSTWDRGMSNTEAFF. The variable domain in full, completed from reference TRBV9 and TRBJ1-1, reads DSGVTQTPKHLITATGQRVTLRCSPRSGDLSVYWYQQSLDQGLQFLIQYYNGEERAKGNILERFSAQQFPDLHSELNLSSLELGDSALYFCASSTWDRGMSNTEAFFGQGTRLTVV.

The table lists this clone with a few counts. V is TRBV29-1 and J is TRBJ2-5, with D tentatively TRBD2 (5 bases). The DNA matches TRBJ2-7 better at its end, which makes the J call doubtful. There are 12 residues in the CDR3. Per germline, CDR1 SQVTM and CDR2 ANQGSEA. CDR3 coding DNA: TGCAGCGTTGTCGGGGAGTCCTACGAGCAGTACTTC. The encoded protein is CSVVGESYEQYF.

The V gene is TRBV4-1, the J gene TRBJ1-5; 8 bases agree with TRBD1. The J segment lost 1 base and the V segment lost 0 bases, leaving 8 bases of the junction unmatched. This CDR3 region has 18 residues. Germline loops: CDR1 MGHRA, CDR2 YSYEKL. The DNA of the CDR3 is TGCGCCAGCAGCCAAGAAATACCCGGGACAGGCAGCAATCAGCCCCAGCATTTT. As protein: CASSQEIPGTGSNQPQHF.

V usage is TRBV18 and J usage is TRBJ1-1; 8 bases fit TRBD1. Losses at the gene ends were 0 bases for V and 3 bases for J; bases not matched to a gene: 6. The CDR3 spans 16 residues. CDR1 KGHSH and CDR2 LQKENI come from the germline V gene. The CDR3 sequence: CASSPPFDRGDTEAFF. The CDR3 nucleotides read TGTGCCAGCTCACCACCGTTCGACAGGGGAGACACTGAAGCTTTCTTT. Based on the CDR3 plus reference TRBV18 and TRBJ1-1, the full variable domain is NAGVMQNPRHLVRRRGQEARLRCSPMKGHSHVYWYRQLPEEGLKFMVYLQKENIIDESGMPKERFSAEFPKEGPSILRIQQVVRGDSAAYFCASSPPFDRGDTEAFFGQGTRLTVV.

This clone was observed once. It is likely a read error, because the conserved phenylalanine at the end of the CDR3 is missing. The rearrangement uses TRBV13 and TRBJ1-2; D might be TRBD1 (6 bases). Germline CDR1 and CDR2: PRHDT and FYEKMQ (reference sequence). The CDR3 is made up of 16 amino acids. V shed 2 bases and J shed 4 bases, with 17 bases lying between them. The CDR3 DNA is TGTGCCAGCAGCTTACTGGGGGCAGGGGACCTCTATGGCTACACCTTA. This gives the protein CASSLLGAGDLYGYTL.

The gene calls are TRBV27 and TRBJ2-2; TRBD1 matches at 8 bases. From germline, CDR1 is MNHEY and CDR2 SMNVEV (reference sequence). The CDR3 length is 19 residues. The V segment lost 2 bases and the J segment 5 bases; nucleotides outside the gene matches: 16. Written as DNA, the CDR3 is TGTGCCAGCAGTTTAAGCGCCGGTCTCCTCACAGGGGGTACCGGGGAGCTGTTTTTT. This sequence encodes CASSLSAGLLTGGTGELFF.

The genes are TRBV2 and TRBJ1-4; 9 nucleotides align to TRBD1. CDR3 length: 13 amino acids. Germline CDR1 and CDR2: SNHLY and FYNNEI. The J segment lost 8 bases and the V segment lost 8 bases, leaving 6 bases of the junction unmatched. The CDR3 sequence is CASGGQGHEKLFF. For the CDR3, the DNA is TGTGCCAGCGGAGGACAGGGGCACGAAAAACTGTTTTTT. The variable domain in full, with the rest retrieved from reference TRBV2 and TRBJ1-4, is EPEVTQTPSHQVTQMGQEVILRCVPISNHLYFYWYRQILGQKVEFLVSFYNNEISEKSEIFDDQFSVERPDGSNFTLKIRSTKLEDSAMYFCASGGQGHEKLFFGSGTQLSVL.

This clone was counted once. This chain links TRBV7-2 with TRBJ2-7; weak D call: TRBD2 (5 bases). The length of the CDR3 is 14 residues. The germline V gene has CDR1 SGHTA and CDR2 FQGNSA. Trimming removed 0 bases from V and 2 bases from J, with 8 bases in between. CDR3 sequence (DNA): TGTGCCAGCAGCTTAGCTGGGGAGACCTACGAGCAGTACTTC. Amino acids: CASSLAGETYEQYF.

With regard to this clone: The missing conserved phenylalanine or tryptophan at the end of this CDR3 makes a read error likely. The DNA is omitted, as the CDR3 cannot be located on it reliably, and the CDR3 follows TCRdb's listing. This sequence joins TRBV27 and TRBJ1-2; TRBD1 is taken as the D call from the table, unchecked against the DNA. Germline V gene lookup returns CDR1 MNHEY and CDR2 SMNVEV (reference sequence). The CDR3 totals 10 residues, both ends included. The CDR3 protein is CASIGQRVPV.

This clone has a handful of counts. The rearrangement joins TRBV11-2 to TRBJ1-2; tentatively, D is TRBD1 (6 bases). Germline V CDR1 and CDR2: SGHAT, FQNNGV. Trimming cost V 5 bases and J 4 bases, with 17 bases left between them. The CDR3 is 15 residues long. The chain's CDR3 is CASSPSPGQIYGYTF. Written as DNA, the CDR3 is TGTGCCAGCAGCCCGTCCCCAGGACAGATCTATGGCTACACCTTC. Full variable domain (missing parts from reference TRBV11-2 and TRBJ1-2): EAGVAQSPRYKIIEKRQSVAFWCNPISGHATLYWYQQILGQGPKLLIQFQNNGVVDDSQLPKDRFSAERLKGVDSTLKIQPAKLEDSAVYLCASSPSPGQIYGYTFGSGTRLTVV.

This clone is a singleton in its sample. The rearrangement links TRBV19 to TRBJ1-1, with 9 bases matching TRBD1. V shed 3 bases, J shed 6 bases, and the junction held 14 bases outside the gene matches. The CDR3 is 17 amino acids. Germline CDR1 and CDR2: LNHDA and SQIVND (reference sequence). The CDR3 protein is CASSILGQGPGKAEAFF. The CDR3 nucleotides read TGTGCCAGTAGTATTCTGGGACAGGGTCCGGGTAAGGCTGAAGCTTTCTTT.

This chain uses TRBV28 with TRBJ1-1; D perhaps matches TRBD1 (6 bases). The CDR3 consists of 11 residues. Trimming shortened V by 5 bases and J by 8 bases, and 9 bases separated the two germline ends. The germline V gene encodes CDR1 MDHEN and CDR2 SYDVKM. The CDR3 spells CASSLGTEAFF. As DNA, the CDR3 is TGTGCCAGCAGTCTCGGGACAGAAGCTTTCTTT.

The chain is built from TRBV6-1 and TRBJ2-7; 10 positions match TRBD1. The CDR3 is 15 residues long. V was clipped by 3 bases and J by 7 bases; unmatched bases: 9. In germline, CDR1 is MNHNS, CDR2 SASEGT. Here the CDR3 reads CASSEWGTGALEQYF. The CDR3 DNA sequence: TGTGCCAGCAGTGAGTGGGGGACAGGGGCTCTGGAGCAGTACTTC.

DNA for the CDR3: TGTGCCAGCAGCCAGACGGGAGAAACTAGCGAGGGCCGGCAGTACTTC. Protein: CASSQTGETSEGRQYF. The J gene is TRBJ2-7, the V gene TRBV21-1; the table's D call TRBD2 went unverified against the DNA. TRBV21-1 is marked as a pseudogene. The CDR3 sequence is 16 residues long.

The chain carries TRBV4-1 and TRBJ1-5; D ambiguous. The length of the CDR3 is 16 residues. The germline gives CDR1 MGHRA, CDR2 YSYEKL. V was clipped by 1 base and J by 3 bases, with 13 bases between them. Written as DNA, the CDR3 is TGCGCCAGCAGCCAAGTCGGCCAGCGGCTCAATCAGCCCCAGCATTTT. Protein sequence: CASSQVGQRLNQPQHF.

The chain couples TRBV6-5 to TRBJ2-7; maybe TRBD2 (5 bases). The CDR3 has 14 amino acids. V lost 3 bases and J lost 1, with 10 bases in between. Germline CDR1 is MNHEY and CDR2 is SVGAGI. CDR3 in DNA: TGTGCCAGCAGTTATTGGACGGGGTCCTACGAGCAGTACTTC. The encoded protein is CASSYWTGSYEQYF.

This chain uses TRBV19 with TRBJ2-1; 10 bases are a match to TRBD2. In germline, CDR1 is LNHDA, CDR2 SQIVND (reference sequence). CDR3 length: 18 amino acids. Trimming cost V 5 bases and J 3 bases; bases outside gene matches: 13. The CDR3 sequence is CASSSSLASGSVYNEQFF. The CDR3 region has the DNA TGTGCCAGTAGTTCGTCACTCGCTAGCGGGAGCGTCTACAATGAGCAGTTCTTC. The entire variable domain, with the rest obtained from reference TRBV19 and TRBJ2-1, is as follows: DGGITQSPKYLFRKEGQNVTLSCEQNLNHDAMYWYRQDPGQGLRLIYYSQIVNDFQKGDIAEGYSVSREKKESFPLTVTSAQKNPTAFYLCASSSSLASGSVYNEQFFGPGTRLTVL.

The chain is built from TRBV10-2 and TRBJ2-7, with 7 bases fitting TRBD1. The V segment lost 6 bases and the J segment 0 bases; nucleotides outside the gene matches: 5. The CDR3 loop spans 14 amino acids. Germline V gene sequence: CDR1 WSHSY, CDR2 SAAADI. CDR3 bases: TGCGCCAGCAGGGGAACAGGGGTCTCCTACGAGCAGTACTTC. It yields the protein CASRGTGVSYEQYF.

This chain uses TRBV7-2 with TRBJ2-7, with TRBD2 matching 10 bases. The ends lost 1 base at V and 2 bases at J; junction bases unmatched: 2. CDR3 length: 15 amino acids. Germline assignment: CDR1 SGHTA and CDR2 FQGNSA. The CDR3 loop is CASSLELAGTYEQYF. The CDR3 DNA follows: TGTGCCAGCAGCTTAGAACTAGCGGGAACCTACGAGCAGTACTTC.

This clone was observed a single time. The CDR3 reads CASSARDRVYNEQFF. The DNA for the CDR3 is TGTGCCAGCAGCGCCCGGGACAGGGTGTACAATGAGCAGTTCTTC. The chain employs TRBV9 and TRBJ2-1; the match to TRBD1 covers 9 bases. V was clipped by 3 bases and J by 4 bases; unmatched bases: 5. The CDR3 runs to 15 residues. From germline, CDR1 is SGDLS and CDR2 YYNGEE.

This chain uses TRBV7-3 with TRBJ1-1; D gene ambiguous. The CDR3 loop spans 13 amino acids. Trimming took 2 bases from V and 3 from J, leaving 7 bases between them. CDR1 and CDR2 (germline): SGHTA, FQGTGA. The CDR3 sequence: CASSLQVDTEAFF. The CDR3 nucleotides are TGTGCCAGCAGCTTACAGGTAGACACTGAAGCTTTCTTT.

The chain joins TRBV18 to TRBJ2-1; 8 bases match TRBD1. Germline CDR1 is KGHSH and CDR2 is LQKENI. CDR3 size: 15 residues. The V segment lost 2 bases and the J segment 4 bases; nucleotides outside the gene matches: 4. The CDR3 nucleotides read TGTGCCAGCTCACCAAGGACAGGGAGGTACAATGAGCAGTTCTTC. It is translated as CASSPRTGRYNEQFF.